Following are 23 T cell receptor beta chains from one sample sequenced in a study of blood T cell repertoires in COVID-19. The assay was immunoSEQ multiplex PCR, and TCRdb's table has in-frame clones only and misses some. The sample contains some 150,000 clones, roughly 89% of which appear only once. Sequenced: peripheral blood. These receptors came from a human donor in a cohort sampled during active COVID-19.

The chain joins TRBV7-9 to TRBJ1-1; the match to TRBD1 covers 7 bases. Germline trimming cut 5 bases from V and 3 bases from J; bases unmatched to any gene: 6. The germline CDR1 and CDR2 sequences are SEHNR and FQNEAQ (reference sequence). The CDR3 is 14 amino acids. The CDR3 region has the DNA TGTGCCAGCAGCCTTCAAACAGGGGACACTGAAGCTTTCTTT. Protein: CASSLQTGDTEAFF.

This clone rates as medium-sized (0.01 to 0.1%). The chain employs TRBV4-2 and TRBJ2-2; 12 bases are a match to TRBD2. CDR3 size: 15 residues. Losses at the gene ends were 4 bases for V and 3 bases for J; bases not matched to a gene: 0. From germline, CDR1 is LGHNA and CDR2 YNFKEQ. CDR3 coding DNA: TGTGCCAGCAGCCGACTAGCGGGGGACACCGGGGAGCTGTTTTTT. Translating gives CASSRLAGDTGELFF.

This chain links TRBV18 with TRBJ1-1; unclear D gene. Germline lookup yields CDR1 KGHSH and CDR2 LQKENI. The CDR3 is 14 residues long. The V and J ends lost 4 bases and 3 bases respectively, with 12 bases between them. The CDR3 sequence: CASSLSTSDTEAFF. In DNA, the CDR3 is TGTGCCAGCTCACTTTCAACTTCGGACACTGAAGCTTTCTTT.

The chain has TRBV3-1 (or the pseudogene TRBV3-2) and TRBJ2-7; TRBD2 aligns across 8 bases. CDR1 LGHDT and CDR2 YNNKEL come from the germline V gene (reference sequence). The V segment lost 0 bases and the J segment 2 bases; nucleotides outside the gene matches: 9. There are 17 residues in the CDR3. This CDR3 reads CASSQDLGGTRAYEQYF. The CDR3 DNA reads TGTGCCAGCAGCCAAGATCTGGGGGGGACTAGGGCCTACGAGCAGTACTTC.

This chain links TRBV5-1 with TRBJ2-7; 7 bases are a match to TRBD1. Germline values: CDR1 SGHRS, CDR2 YFSETQ. This CDR3 has 19 residues. Unmatched junction bases numbered 18, after V lost 1 base and J lost 2 bases. CDR3: CASSLTPLPDRTGAYEQYF. For the CDR3, the DNA is TGCGCCAGCAGCTTGACGCCTTTGCCGGACCGGACAGGAGCCTACGAGCAGTACTTC.

To note about this clone: The junction and the germline gene differ at one end; a read error may be behind it. V usage is TRBV11-2 and J usage is TRBJ2-5; 7 bases agree with TRBD2. Germline V CDR1 and CDR2: SGHAT, FQNNGV. The CDR3 covers 13 residues. The CDR3 bases are TGTGCCAGCCGCTTGGGGGGGTACGAGACCCAGTACTTC. The encoded protein is CASRLGGYETQYF.

The chain couples TRBV6-5 to TRBJ2-5; TRBD2 matches at 9 bases. J lost 7 bases, V lost 5 bases, and 5 bases had no gene match. The CDR3 has 13 residues. Germline V gene lookup returns CDR1 MNHEY and CDR2 SVGAGI. Written as DNA, the CDR3 is TGTGCCAGCAGTCGACTAGCGGTTGGGACCCAGTACTTC. Its protein is CASSRLAVGTQYF.

The J gene is TRBJ2-1, the V gene TRBV7-6, with 10 bases aligning to TRBD2. This CDR3 region has 15 residues. The trim removed 3 bases at V and 5 bases at J, leaving 4 bases unmatched. Germline V gene lookup returns CDR1 SGHVS and CDR2 FNYEAQ. CDR3 region: CASSLLAGADNEQFF. CDR3 in DNA: TGTGCCAGCAGCTTGCTAGCGGGGGCTGACAATGAGCAGTTCTTC.

V is TRBV4-3 and J is TRBJ1-6; a possible D gene is TRBD1 (6 bases). This CDR3 has 13 amino acids. Trimming removed 3 bases at V and 7 bases at J, with 7 bases between. The germline V gene has CDR1 LGHNA and CDR2 YSLEER. The CDR3 nucleotides are TGCGCCAGCAGCCAGGACAGCAATTCACCCCTCCACTTT. This gives the protein CASSQDSNSPLHF.

This chain links TRBV5-1 with TRBJ1-5; the D is unclear. The CDR3 is made up of 15 amino acids. V lost 0 bases and J lost 6, with 13 bases in between. Germline lookup yields CDR1 SGHRS and CDR2 YFSETQ. In nucleotides, the CDR3 is TGCGCCAGCAGCTTGGAAGGGAGCGAGGGTCAGCCCCAGCATTTT. It codes for CASSLEGSEGQPQHF.

V is TRBV2 and J is TRBJ2-7; TRBD2 is a possible D gene (5 bases). Trimming took 5 bases from V and 2 from J, leaving 13 bases between them. CDR3 length: 14 residues. The V gene's germline CDR1 is SNHLY and CDR2 FYNNEI. The CDR3 DNA sequence: TGTGCCAGCAGTCACCGCCGGGGAGCCTACGAGCAGTACTTC. Amino acids: CASSHRRGAYEQYF.

The CDR3 coding sequence is TGTGCCAGCAGCTTATCGGAGACCCAGTACTTC. It yields the protein CASSLSETQYF. The gene calls are TRBV11-2 and TRBJ2-5; D gene ambiguous. Trimming took 2 bases from V and 5 from J, leaving 3 bases between them. This CDR3 has 11 residues. Germline V gene lookup returns CDR1 SGHAT and CDR2 FQNNGV. Supplemented by reference TRBV11-2 and TRBJ2-5, the full variable domain reads EAGVAQSPRYKIIEKRQSVAFWCNPISGHATLYWYQQILGQGPKLLIQFQNNGVVDDSQLPKDRFSAERLKGVDSTLKIQPAKLEDSAVYLCASSLSETQYFGPGTRLLVL.

The chain links TRBV5-1 to TRBJ1-2; the match to TRBD1 covers 8 bases. The CDR3 is 15 residues long. CDR1 is SGHRS and CDR2 is YFSETQ in the germline V gene. The V gene end was trimmed by 4 bases and the J gene end by 8 bases; junction bases not matched to a gene: 13. The CDR3 DNA is TGCGCCAGCAGCGTAGGACAGGGAATAACCTTCGGCTACACCTTC. This translates into CASSVGQGITFGYTF.

The chain joins TRBV19 to TRBJ1-1, with D perhaps TRBD1 (6 bases). The CDR3 contains 14 residues. Germline V gene lookup returns CDR1 LNHDA and CDR2 SQIVND (reference sequence). V shed 3 bases and J shed 1 base, with 9 bases lying between them. The CDR3 coding sequence is TGTGCCAGTAGTATTCCGGGACAGAACACTGAAGCTTTCTTT. Translated: CASSIPGQNTEAFF. Drawing the rest from reference TRBV19 and TRBJ1-1, the complete variable domain is DGGITQSPKYLFRKEGQNVTLSCEQNLNHDAMYWYRQDPGQGLRLIYYSQIVNDFQKGDIAEGYSVSREKKESFPLTVTSAQKNPTAFYLCASSIPGQNTEAFFGQGTRLTVV.

The chain couples TRBV7-8 to TRBJ2-5, with 14 bases matching TRBD2. V trimming: 5 bases; J trimming: 3 bases; junction bases outside the gene matches: 8. The CDR3 runs 17 residues. Germline V gives CDR1 SGHVS, CDR2 FQNEAQ. In nucleotides, the CDR3 is TGTGCCAGCAGCCCGCGAAGACTAGCGGGGGGGAAAGAGACCCAGTACTTC. Amino acid sequence: CASSPRRLAGGKETQYF.

The chain has TRBV11-1 and TRBJ1-1; no reliable D call. Germline CDR1 SGHAT, CDR2 FQDESV (reference sequence). V was cut by 5 bases and J by 6 bases, with 13 bases left in between. This CDR3 spans 13 amino acids. The CDR3 nucleotides read TGTGCCAGCAGCAAAGGATCGGAGGCTGAAGCTTTCTTT. It translates to CASSKGSEAEAFF.

The V call is TRBV6-5, the J call TRBJ2-5, with D possibly TRBD1 on 6 matching bases. V lost 7 bases, J lost 4 bases, and 13 bases lay in between. CDR3 size: 13 residues. Germline CDR1 reads MNHEY; CDR2 reads SVGAGI. The chain's CDR3 is CASIPEGGETQYF. The CDR3 nucleotides are TGTGCCAGCATTCCCGAAGGGGGAGAGACCCAGTACTTC.

The chain has TRBV5-1 and TRBJ2-7; a possible D gene is TRBD2 (5 bases). Germline CDR1 reads SGHRS; CDR2 reads YFSETQ. The CDR3 is made up of 13 amino acids. V gave up 0 bases and J gave up 7 bases, with 11 bases separating them. CDR3 protein: CASSLALALEQYF. The CDR3 nucleotides read TGCGCCAGCAGCTTGGCCCTAGCTTTGGAGCAGTACTTC.

The chain has TRBV3-1 (or the pseudogene TRBV3-2) and TRBJ2-1, with D uncertain. The CDR3 consists of 13 residues. CDR1 is LGHDT, CDR2 YNNKEL, per germline (reference sequence). V was clipped by 8 bases and J by 2 bases, with 10 bases between them. CDR3 nucleotide sequence: TGTGCCAGCGGCCGTTTTACCTACAATGAGCAGTTCTTC. It yields the protein CASGRFTYNEQFF.

The chain uses TRBV21-1 and TRBJ2-1; whether TRBD2, the table's D call, matches the DNA was not checked. TRBV21-1 is tagged as a pseudogene. The CDR3 totals 16 residues. The CDR3 region has the DNA TGTGCCAGCAGCAAAGCGGATAGCGGGGATTACAATGAGCAGTTCTTC. Translating it yields CASSKADSGDYNEQFF.

The chain combines TRBV5-1 with TRBJ1-2; 9 nucleotides match TRBD1. The junction had 8 bases not matched to a gene; V was cut back by 4 bases and J by 4 bases. CDR3 length equals 15 residues. From germline, CDR1 is SGHRS and CDR2 YFSETQ. Written as DNA, the CDR3 is TGCGCCAGCAGCATATCCGGGACAGGGACCTATGGCTACACCTTC. It yields the protein CASSISGTGTYGYTF.

The chain joins TRBV18 to TRBJ2-7, with unresolved D. The length of the CDR3 is 11 residues. With 3 bases removed from V and 6 bases from J, the gap between germline ends came to 6 bases. Germline CDR1 and CDR2: KGHSH and LQKENI. The CDR3 region is CASSPSFEQYF. Here the CDR3 DNA reads TGTGCCAGCTCACCCTCTTTCGAGCAGTACTTC.

This CDR3 reads CASSIRQGIRNEQFF. The CDR3 nucleotides are TGTGCCAGTAGTATAAGACAGGGAATACGCAATGAGCAGTTCTTC. The V call is TRBV19, the J call TRBJ2-1; 7 bases are a match to TRBD1. The V segment lost 2 bases and the J segment 6 bases; nucleotides outside the gene matches: 7. In germline, CDR1 is LNHDA, CDR2 SQIVND (reference sequence). The CDR3 consists of 15 residues.